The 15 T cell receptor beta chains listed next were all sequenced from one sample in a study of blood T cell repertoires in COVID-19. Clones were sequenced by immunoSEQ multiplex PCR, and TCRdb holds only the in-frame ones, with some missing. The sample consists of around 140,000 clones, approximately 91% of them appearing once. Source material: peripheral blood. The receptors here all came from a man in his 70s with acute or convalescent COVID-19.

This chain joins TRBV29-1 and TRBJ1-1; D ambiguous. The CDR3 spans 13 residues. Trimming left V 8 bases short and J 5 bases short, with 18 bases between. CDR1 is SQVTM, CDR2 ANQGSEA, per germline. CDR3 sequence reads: CSCRLVSGTEAFF. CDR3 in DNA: TGCAGCTGTCGGTTGGTTTCGGGGACTGAAGCTTTCTTT.

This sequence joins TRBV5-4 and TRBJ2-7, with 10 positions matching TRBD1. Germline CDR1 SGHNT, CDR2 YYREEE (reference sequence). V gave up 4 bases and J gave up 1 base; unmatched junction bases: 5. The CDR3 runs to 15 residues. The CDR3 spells CASSPGQGGSYEQYF. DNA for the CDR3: TGTGCCAGCAGCCCCGGACAGGGGGGTTCCTACGAGCAGTACTTC.

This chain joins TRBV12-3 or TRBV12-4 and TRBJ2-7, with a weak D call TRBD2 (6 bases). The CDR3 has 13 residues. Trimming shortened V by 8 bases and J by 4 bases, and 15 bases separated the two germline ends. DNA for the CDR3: TGTGCCAGCCTAAAATCTGGGGGGTACGAGCAGTACTTC. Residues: CASLKSGGYEQYF.

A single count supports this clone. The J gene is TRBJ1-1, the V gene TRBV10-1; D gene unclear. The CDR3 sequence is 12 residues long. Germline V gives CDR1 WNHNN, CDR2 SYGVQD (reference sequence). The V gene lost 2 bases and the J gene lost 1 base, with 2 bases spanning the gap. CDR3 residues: CASSERNTEAFF. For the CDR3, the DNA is TGCGCCAGCAGTGAGCGGAACACTGAAGCTTTCTTT.

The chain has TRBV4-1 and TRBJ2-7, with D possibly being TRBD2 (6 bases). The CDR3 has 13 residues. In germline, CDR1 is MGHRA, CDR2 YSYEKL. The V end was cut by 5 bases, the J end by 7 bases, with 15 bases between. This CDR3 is CASSRLVGREQYF. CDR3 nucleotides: TGCGCCAGCAGCAGGCTTGTGGGGAGGGAGCAGTACTTC.

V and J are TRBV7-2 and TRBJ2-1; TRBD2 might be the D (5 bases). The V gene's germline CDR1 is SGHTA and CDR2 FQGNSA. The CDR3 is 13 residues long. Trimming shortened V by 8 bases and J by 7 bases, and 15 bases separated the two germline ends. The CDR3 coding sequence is TGTGCCAGCTGGACGCCGGGGATGAATGAGCAGTTCTTC. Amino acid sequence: CASWTPGMNEQFF.

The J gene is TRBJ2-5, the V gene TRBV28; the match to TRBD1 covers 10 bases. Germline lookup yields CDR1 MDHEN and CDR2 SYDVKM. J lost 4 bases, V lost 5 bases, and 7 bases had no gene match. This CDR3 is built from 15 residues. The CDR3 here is CASSPGTGDRETQYF. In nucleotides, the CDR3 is TGTGCCAGCAGTCCCGGGACAGGGGATCGAGAGACCCAGTACTTC.

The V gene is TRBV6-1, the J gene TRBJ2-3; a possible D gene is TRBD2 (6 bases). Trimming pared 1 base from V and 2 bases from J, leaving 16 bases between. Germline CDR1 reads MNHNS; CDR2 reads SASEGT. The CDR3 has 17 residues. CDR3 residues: CASSEEGGGVNTDTQYF. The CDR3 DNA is TGTGCCAGCAGTGAAGAAGGTGGCGGGGTGAACACAGATACGCAGTATTTT.

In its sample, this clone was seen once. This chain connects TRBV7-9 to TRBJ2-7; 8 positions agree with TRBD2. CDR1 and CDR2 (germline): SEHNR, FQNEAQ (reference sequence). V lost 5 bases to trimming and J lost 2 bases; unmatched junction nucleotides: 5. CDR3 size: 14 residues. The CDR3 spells CASSLGGGPYEQYF. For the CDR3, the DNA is TGTGCCAGCAGCCTCGGGGGGGGTCCCTACGAGCAGTACTTC.

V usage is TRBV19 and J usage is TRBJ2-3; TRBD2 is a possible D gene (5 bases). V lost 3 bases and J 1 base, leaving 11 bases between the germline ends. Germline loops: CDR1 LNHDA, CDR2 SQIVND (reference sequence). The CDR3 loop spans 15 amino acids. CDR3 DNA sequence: TGTGCCAGTAGTATCCGGAGGTCGGGCACAGATACGCAGTATTTT. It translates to CASSIRRSGTDTQYF.

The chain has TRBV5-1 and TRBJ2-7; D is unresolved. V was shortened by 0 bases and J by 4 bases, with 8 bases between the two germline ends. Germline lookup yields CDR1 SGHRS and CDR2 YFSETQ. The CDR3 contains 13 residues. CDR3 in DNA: TGCGCCAGCAGCTTGGCAGGCTCTTACGAGCAGTACTTC. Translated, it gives CASSLAGSYEQYF.

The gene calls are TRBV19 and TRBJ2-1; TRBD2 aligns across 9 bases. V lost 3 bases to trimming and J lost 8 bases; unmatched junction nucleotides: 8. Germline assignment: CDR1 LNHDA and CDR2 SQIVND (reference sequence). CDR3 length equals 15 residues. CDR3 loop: CASSIGLAFIDEQFF. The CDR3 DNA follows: TGTGCCAGTAGTATCGGACTAGCGTTCATCGATGAGCAGTTCTTC.

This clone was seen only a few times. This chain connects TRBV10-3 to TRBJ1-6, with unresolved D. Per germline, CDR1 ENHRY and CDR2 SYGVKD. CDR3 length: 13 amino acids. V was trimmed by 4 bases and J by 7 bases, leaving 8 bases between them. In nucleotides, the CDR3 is TGTGCCATCAGTGGAGTCTCAAATTCACCCCTCCACTTT. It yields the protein CAISGVSNSPLHF.

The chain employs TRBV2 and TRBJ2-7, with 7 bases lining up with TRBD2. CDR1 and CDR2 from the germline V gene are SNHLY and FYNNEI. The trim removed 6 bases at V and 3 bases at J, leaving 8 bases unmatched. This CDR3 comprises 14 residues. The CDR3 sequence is CASSQPGLNYEQYF. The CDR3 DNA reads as TGTGCCAGCAGCCAACCGGGACTAAACTACGAGCAGTACTTC.

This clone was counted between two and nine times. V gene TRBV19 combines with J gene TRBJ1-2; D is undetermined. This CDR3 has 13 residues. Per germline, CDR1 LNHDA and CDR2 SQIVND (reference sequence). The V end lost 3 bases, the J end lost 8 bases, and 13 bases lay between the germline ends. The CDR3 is CASSIGYSRGYTF. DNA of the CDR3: TGTGCCAGTAGTATCGGCTACAGTCGAGGCTACACCTTC.